This TCR beta chain comes out of a study of OX40 agonist ivuxolimab in advanced cancers. On the study more broadly: Patients were dosed intravenously with ivuxolimab at 0.01 to 10 mg/kg every 2 weeks. Broader study findings: At 0.1 to 3.0 mg/kg and by week 6, CD4+ and CD8+ T cells in the blood had expanded clonally.

Prior autoimmune disease or systemic immunosuppression barred patients. On cycle 4 day 1 and cycle 7 day 1, as well as at baseline, blood was sampled. With regard to this clone: Antigen: not known.

Data came from immunoSEQ multiplex PCR; TCRdb stores just in-frame clones and leaves some out. The repertoire holds about 64,000 clones, with 88% as singletons. This receptor was obtained from an adult with an advanced solid tumor such as melanoma, head and neck, liver or kidney cancer. The sample consisted of CD4+ or CD8+ T cells sorted from blood, taken in a trial of the OX40 agonist ivuxolimab.

DNA for the CDR3: TGTGCCAGCAGTGAAGACAACACAGATACGCAGTATTTT. This sequence encodes CASSEDNTDTQYF. The chain uses TRBV2 and TRBJ2-3; D call uncertain. This CDR3 is built from 13 residues. Germline V CDR1 and CDR2: SNHLY, FYNNEI. Trimming took 1 base from V and 2 from J, leaving 4 bases between them.